This T cell receptor (beta chain) was documented in a study of T cells in narcolepsy. Study observations and caveats: Autoreactive clone sequences were missing from some blood memory CD4+ repertoires. Autoreactive clonotypes reportedly recurred in blood of same and different patients, not controls. Same-patient CSF and blood CD4+ T cell clonotypes included HCRT-specific and TRIB2-specific autoreactive ones.

This table comes from immunoSEQ multiplex PCR, and its TCRdb copy is limited to in-frame clones, with some not included. The table records 30,000 or so clones, roughly four fifths of them present only once. Germline V lookup: CDR1 SGHRS, CDR2 YFSETQ. CDR3 length equals 14 residues. V lost 0 bases, J lost 13 bases, and 6 bases stayed unmatched. Points on this clone: Antigen specificity is unknown.

Source material: CD45RA- memory CD4+ T cells from PBMCs. V usage is TRBV5-1 and J usage is TRBJ2-1, with 11 positions matching TRBD2. The receptor was isolated from a human donor with narcolepsy. CDR3 sequence reads: CASSLGTSGRGQFF. CDR3 bases: TGCGCCAGCAGCTTGGGGACTAGCGGGCGGGGCCAGTTCTTC.